One sample yielded the 10 T cell receptor beta chains listed below, sequenced in a study of cytomegalovirus exposure and HLA in healthy donors. The PCR had 60 Vbeta and 13 Jbeta primers. Assay: immunoSEQ multiplex PCR; the TCRdb copy retains only in-frame clones and omits some. Of 180,000 or so clones listed, about three quarters are singletons. The material sequenced was PBMCs. Receptors originate from a man aged 50 or older in good health and CMV-seropositive.

The rearrangement links TRBV29-1 to TRBJ1-5, with D hard to call. The V and J ends lost 4 bases and 7 bases respectively, with 11 bases between them. This CDR3 has 12 amino acids. The germline V gene has CDR1 SQVTM and CDR2 ANQGSEA. Here the CDR3 DNA reads TGCAGCGTTGGCCTCGGCGGACAGCCCCAGCATTTT. Protein: CSVGLGGQPQHF.

The genes are TRBV6-6 and TRBJ1-5, with unresolved D. Germline lookup yields CDR1 MNHNY and CDR2 SVGAGI (reference sequence). This CDR3 region has 15 residues. V was cut by 0 bases and J by 6 bases, with 12 bases left in between. CDR3 DNA: TGTGCCAGCAGTTACTCGCAAAGAGCCTTTCAGCCCCAGCATTTT. It encodes CASSYSQRAFQPQHF.

The chain uses TRBV5-1 and TRBJ2-5; D gene unclear. Germline values: CDR1 SGHRS, CDR2 YFSETQ. Between the trimmed V and J ends, which lost 5 bases and 4 bases, there was a span of 12 bases. The CDR3 extends over 13 amino acids. In nucleotides, the CDR3 is TGCGCCAGCAGAGAGGCAATTGGAGAGACCCAGTACTTC. Translated: CASREAIGETQYF.

This clone has more than one count but fewer than ten. The chain uses TRBV6-5 and TRBJ1-5, with 8 positions matching TRBD1. V trimming: 5 bases; J trimming: 5 bases; junction bases outside the gene matches: 5. Germline V gene data show CDR1 as MNHEY and CDR2 as SVGAGI. The CDR3 has 14 residues. CDR3: CASSETGGYQPQHF. For the CDR3, the DNA is TGTGCCAGCAGTGAAACAGGGGGGTATCAGCCCCAGCATTTT.

CDR3 nucleotide sequence: TGTGCCAGAAGGACAGGGTCTGGAAACACCATATATTTT. This gives the protein CARRTGSGNTIYF. The chain couples TRBV2 to TRBJ1-3, with 8 bases matching TRBD1. Germline V gene data show CDR1 as SNHLY and CDR2 as FYNNEI. The CDR3 loop spans 13 amino acids. J was trimmed by 1 base and V by 9 bases; bases with no gene match: 2. Filled out from reference TRBV2 and TRBJ1-3, the complete variable domain reads EPEVTQTPSHQVTQMGQEVILRCVPISNHLYFYWYRQILGQKVEFLVSFYNNEISEKSEIFDDQFSVERPDGSNFTLKIRSTKLEDSAMYFCARRTGSGNTIYFGEGSWLTVV.

This chain uses TRBV6-6 with TRBJ2-7; TRBD1 matches 7 bases. The CDR3 spans 13 residues. Per the germline V gene, CDR1 is MNHNY and CDR2 is SVGAGI (reference sequence). Trimming cost V 6 bases and J 0 bases; bases outside gene matches: 2. The CDR3 region has the DNA TGTGCCAGCAGACGACAGGGCTCCTACGAGCAGTACGTC. As protein: CASRRQGSYEQYV.

This rearrangement joins TRBV19 to TRBJ1-2; TRBD1 matches 7 bases. V lost 5 bases and J lost 7; bases outside the gene matches: 13. The CDR3 loop spans 15 amino acids. Germline lookup yields CDR1 LNHDA and CDR2 SQIVND (reference sequence). The CDR3 DNA reads TGTGCCAGTAGTTTCAGATGGGACAGTATTCTTGGCTACACCTTC. It is translated as CASSFRWDSILGYTF. The full variable domain, rest sourced from reference TRBV19 and TRBJ1-2, is DGGITQSPKYLFRKEGQNVTLSCEQNLNHDAMYWYRQDPGQGLRLIYYSQIVNDFQKGDIAEGYSVSREKKESFPLTVTSAQKNPTAFYLCASSFRWDSILGYTFGSGTRLTVV.

This chain joins TRBV7-9 and TRBJ1-4; D perhaps matches TRBD1 (5 bases). CDR1 is SEHNR, CDR2 FQNEAQ, per germline (reference sequence). Trimming took off 5 bases at V and 3 bases at J, with 13 bases between the two ends. CDR3 length equals 15 residues. The CDR3 loop is CASSTWGDPNEKLFF. The CDR3 nucleotides are TGTGCCAGCAGCACCTGGGGGGACCCTAATGAAAAACTGTTTTTT.

The chain recombines TRBV13 with TRBJ2-2, with a weak D call TRBD2 (6 bases). In germline, CDR1 is PRHDT, CDR2 FYEKMQ (reference sequence). The CDR3 contains 15 residues. The V end was cut by 5 bases, the J end by 3 bases, with 13 bases between. The chain's CDR3 is CASSSAGLDTGELFF. DNA of the CDR3: TGTGCCAGCAGCAGCGCGGGACTCGACACCGGGGAGCTGTTTTTT.

CDR3 residues: CASSYSGGFGQPQHF. The CDR3 region has the DNA TGTGCCAGCAGTTACTCGGGGGGTTTCGGTCAGCCCCAGCATTTT. The J gene is TRBJ1-5, the V gene TRBV6-5; D may be TRBD1 (5 bases). Germline V gene data show CDR1 as MNHEY and CDR2 as SVGAGI. The V and J ends lost 0 bases and 6 bases respectively, with 12 bases between them. This CDR3 region has 15 residues.